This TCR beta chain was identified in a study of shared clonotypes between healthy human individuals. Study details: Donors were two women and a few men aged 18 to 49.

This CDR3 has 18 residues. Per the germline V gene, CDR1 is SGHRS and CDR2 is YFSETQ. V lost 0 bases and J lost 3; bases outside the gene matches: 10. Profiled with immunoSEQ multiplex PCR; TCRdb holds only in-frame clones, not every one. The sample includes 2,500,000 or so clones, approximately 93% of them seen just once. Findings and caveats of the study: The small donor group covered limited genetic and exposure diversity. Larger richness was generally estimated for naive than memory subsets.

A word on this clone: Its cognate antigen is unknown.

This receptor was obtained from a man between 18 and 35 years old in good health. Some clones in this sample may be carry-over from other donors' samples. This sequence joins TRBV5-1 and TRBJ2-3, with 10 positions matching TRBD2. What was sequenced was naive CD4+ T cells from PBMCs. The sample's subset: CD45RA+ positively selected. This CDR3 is CASSLGGLAGAGTDTQYF. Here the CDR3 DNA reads TGCGCCAGCAGCTTGGGGGGTCTAGCGGGAGCGGGTACAGATACGCAGTATTTT.